Sequencing of this T cell receptor (beta chain) was carried out in a study of CD8 T cells in Susac syndrome. This clonotype was recorded only once. RNA amounts of about 0.5 to 1 ug underwent reverse transcription with random hexamers. TCRdb recomputed calls from the immunoSEQ multiplex PCR reads with MiXCR, one row per CDR3 protein. The table records under 200,000 distinct CDR3 sequences, roughly 92% of them present only once. The germline CDR1 and CDR2 sequences are DFQATT and SNEGSKA (reference sequence). The CDR3 is made up of 11 amino acids. V was shortened by 4 bases and J by 6 bases, with 8 bases between the two germline ends.

This clonotype was obtained from a human donor with Susac syndrome. Sequences were obtained from CD4+ T cells from PBMCs. The chain joins TRBV20-1 to TRBJ2-3; D might be TRBD1 or TRBD2, each matching 6 bases. The CDR3 here is CSATGADTQYF. The CDR3 DNA sequence: TGCAGTGCTACGGGGGCGGATACGCAGTATTTT.